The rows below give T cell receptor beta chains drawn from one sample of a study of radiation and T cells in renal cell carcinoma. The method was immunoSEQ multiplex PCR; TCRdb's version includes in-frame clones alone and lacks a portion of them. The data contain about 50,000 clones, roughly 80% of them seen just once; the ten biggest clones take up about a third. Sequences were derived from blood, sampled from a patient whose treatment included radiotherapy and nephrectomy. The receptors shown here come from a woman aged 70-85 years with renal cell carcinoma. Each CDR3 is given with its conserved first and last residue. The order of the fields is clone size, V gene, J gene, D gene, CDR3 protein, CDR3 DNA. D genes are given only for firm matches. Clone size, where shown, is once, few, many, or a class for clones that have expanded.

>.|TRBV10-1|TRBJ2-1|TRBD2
CASSEGGTSGSESYNEQFF
TGCGCCAGCAGTGAGGGGGGGACTAGCGGGAGTGAATCCTACAATGAGCAGTTCTTC
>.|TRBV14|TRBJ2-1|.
CASSQDWRNEQFF
TGTGCCAGCAGCCAAGATTGGAGGAATGAGCAGTTCTTC
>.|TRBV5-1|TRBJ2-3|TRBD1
CASSLELGQGTQYF
TGCGCCAGCAGCTTGGAACTTGGACAGGGTACGCAGTATTTT
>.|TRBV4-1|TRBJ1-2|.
CASSQKVAERYGYTF
TGCGCCAGCAGCCAGAAAGTCGCAGAAAGGTATGGCTACACCTTC
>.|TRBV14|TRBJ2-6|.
CASSQPTSGANVLTF
TGTGCCAGCAGCCAACCGACCTCTGGGGCCAACGTCCTGACTTTC
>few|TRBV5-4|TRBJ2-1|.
CASRSGTSYNEQFF
TGTGCCAGCAGATCAGGGACCTCCTACAATGAGCAGTTCTTC
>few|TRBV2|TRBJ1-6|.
CASRQGPNSPLHF
TGTGCCAGCAGGCAGGGGCCTAATTCACCCCTCCACTTT
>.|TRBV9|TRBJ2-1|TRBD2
CASSPRAGGNTYNEQFF
TGTGCCAGCAGCCCCAGAGCGGGAGGCAATACTTACAATGAGCAGTTCTTC
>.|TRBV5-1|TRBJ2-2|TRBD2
CASRSGGLATGELFF
TGCGCCAGCAGGTCGGGAGGGCTGGCCACCGGGGAGCTGTTTTTT
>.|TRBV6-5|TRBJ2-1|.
CASRETHNEQFF
TGTGCCAGCAGGGAGACCCACAATGAGCAGTTCTTC
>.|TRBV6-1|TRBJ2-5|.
CASSPQGPQETQYF
TGTGCCAGCAGTCCTCAGGGGCCCCAAGAGACCCAGTACTTC
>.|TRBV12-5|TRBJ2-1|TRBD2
CASGLVVTSPGSYNEQFF
TGTGCTAGTGGTTTGGTCGTGACTAGCCCGGGCTCCTACAATGAGCAGTTCTTC
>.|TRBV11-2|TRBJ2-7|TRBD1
CASSPPDRETYEQYF
TGTGCCAGCAGCCCGCCGGACAGGGAGACTTACGAGCAGTACTTC
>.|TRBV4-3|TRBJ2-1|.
CASSQSPLGGADNEQFF
TGCGCCAGCAGCCAATCACCCTTGGGGGGGGCCGACAATGAGCAGTTCTTC
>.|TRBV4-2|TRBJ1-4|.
CASSLGGVETNEKLFF
TGTGCCAGCAGCCTCGGAGGCGTGGAAACTAATGAAAAACTGTTTTTT
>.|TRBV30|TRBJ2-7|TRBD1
CAWSVLGQGYEQYF
TGTGCCTGGAGTGTACTGGGACAGGGCTACGAGCAGTACTTC
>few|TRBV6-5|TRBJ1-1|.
CASSYSRGDAFF
TGTGCCAGCAGTTACTCGCGGGGAGACGCTTTCTTT
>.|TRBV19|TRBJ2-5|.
CASSMARQETRYF
TGTGCCAGTAGTATGGCCAGACAAGAGACCCGGTACTTC
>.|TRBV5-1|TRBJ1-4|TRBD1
CASSPGTGPNEKLFF
TGCGCCAGCAGCCCCGGGACAGGGCCTAATGAAAAACTGTTTTTT
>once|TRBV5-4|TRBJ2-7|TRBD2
CASSPGGAQYEQYF
TGTGCCAGCAGCCCGGGAGGGGCCCAATACGAGCAGTACTTC
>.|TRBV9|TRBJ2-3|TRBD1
CASSVGQGNTDTQYF
TGTGCCAGCAGCGTAGGACAGGGGAACACAGATACGCAGTATTTT
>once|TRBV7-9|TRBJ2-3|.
CATLYDHTDTQYF
TGTGCCACCCTCTATGACCACACAGATACGCAGTATTTT
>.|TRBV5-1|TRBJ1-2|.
CASSLSGTNYGYTF
TGCGCCAGCAGCTTGTCAGGGACCAACTATGGCTACACCTTC
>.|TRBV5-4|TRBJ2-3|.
CASKTDRSTDTQYF
TGTGCCAGCAAAACCGACAGGAGCACAGATACGCAGTATTTT
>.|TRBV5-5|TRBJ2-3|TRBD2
CASSLHTGTSGRTDTQYF
TGTGCCAGCAGCCTCCATACCGGGACTAGCGGTCGCACAGATACGCAGTATTTT
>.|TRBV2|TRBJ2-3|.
CASSLERTQYF
TGTGCCAGCAGTCTGGAGAGGACGCAGTATTTT
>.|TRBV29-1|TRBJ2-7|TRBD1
CSVKMDRVNEQYF
TGCAGCGTCAAGATGGACAGGGTGAACGAGCAGTACTTC
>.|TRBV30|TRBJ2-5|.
CAWSVLGETQYF
TGTGCCTGGAGTGTACTCGGGGAGACCCAGTACTTC
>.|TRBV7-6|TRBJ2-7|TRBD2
CASTLAGGTSSVYEQYF
TGTGCCAGCACCCTGGCGGGAGGGACATCCTCAGTTTACGAGCAGTACTTC